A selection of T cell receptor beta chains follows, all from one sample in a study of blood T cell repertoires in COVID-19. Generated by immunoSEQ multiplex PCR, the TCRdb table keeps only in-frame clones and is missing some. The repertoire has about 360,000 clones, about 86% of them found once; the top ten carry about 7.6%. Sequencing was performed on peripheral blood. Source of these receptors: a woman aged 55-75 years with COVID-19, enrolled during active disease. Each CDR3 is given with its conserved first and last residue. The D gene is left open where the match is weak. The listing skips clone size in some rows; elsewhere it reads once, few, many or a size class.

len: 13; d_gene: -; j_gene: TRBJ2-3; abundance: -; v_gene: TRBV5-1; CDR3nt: TGCGCCAGCAGCGGGGGGGCAGGAGATACGCAGTATTTT; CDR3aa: CASSGGAGDTQYF
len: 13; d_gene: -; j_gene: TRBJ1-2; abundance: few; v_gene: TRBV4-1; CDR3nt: TGCGCCAGCAGCCACACGGGCGGAGGTGGCTACACCTTC; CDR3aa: CASSHTGGGGYTF
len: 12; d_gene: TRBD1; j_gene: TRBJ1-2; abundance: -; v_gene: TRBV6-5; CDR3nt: TGTGCCAGCAGCCGACAGGGCGGGGGCTACACCTTC; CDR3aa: CASSRQGGGYTF
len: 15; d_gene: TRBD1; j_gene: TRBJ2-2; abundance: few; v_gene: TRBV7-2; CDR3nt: TGTGCCAGCAGCCGGGACAGGTCGAACACCGGGGAGCTGTTTTTT; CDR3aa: CASSRDRSNTGELFF
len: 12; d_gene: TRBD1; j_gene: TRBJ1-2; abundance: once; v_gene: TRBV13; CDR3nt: TGTGCCAGCAGCTTATCCGGACAGGGTGAGATTTTC; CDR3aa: CASSLSGQGEIF
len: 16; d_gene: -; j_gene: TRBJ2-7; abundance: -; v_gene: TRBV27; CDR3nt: TGTGCCAGCAGTCCCGGGGGGCGGGCGCCCGCTGAGGGGCAGTACTTC; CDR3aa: CASSPGGRAPAEGQYF
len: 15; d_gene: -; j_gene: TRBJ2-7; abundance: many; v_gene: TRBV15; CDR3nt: TGTGCCACCAGCAGAGACAGCGGATACTCCTACGAGCAGTACTTC; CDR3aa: CATSRDSGYSYEQYF
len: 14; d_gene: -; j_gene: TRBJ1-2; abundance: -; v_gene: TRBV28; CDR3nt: TGTGCCAGCAGCCATCAGTCCTTAACTACAGGCTACACCTTC; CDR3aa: CASSHQSLTTGYTF
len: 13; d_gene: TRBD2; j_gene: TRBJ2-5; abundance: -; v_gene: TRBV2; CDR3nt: TGTGCCAGCAGCCTTGGGACTAGCGAGACCCAGTACTTC; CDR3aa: CASSLGTSETQYF
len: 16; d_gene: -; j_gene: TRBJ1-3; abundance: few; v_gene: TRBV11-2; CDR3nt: TGTGCCAGCAGCACGATCAGGGGTAACTCTGGAAACACCATATATTTT; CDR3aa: CASSTIRGNSGNTIYF
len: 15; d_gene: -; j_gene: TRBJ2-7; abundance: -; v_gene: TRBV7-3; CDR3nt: TGTGCCAGCAGCTTAGGAGGGGGACAGACCTACGAGCAGTACTTC; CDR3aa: CASSLGGGQTYEQYF
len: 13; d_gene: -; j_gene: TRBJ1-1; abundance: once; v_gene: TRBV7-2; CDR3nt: TGTGCCAGCAGCTTCCGGGGGGCGGCTGAAGCTTTCTTT; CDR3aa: CASSFRGAAEAFF
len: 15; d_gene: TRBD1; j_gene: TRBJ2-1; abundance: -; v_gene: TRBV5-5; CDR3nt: TGTGCCAGCAGCTTCCGGGACAGGGGTCCGAATGAGCAGTTCTTC; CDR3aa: CASSFRDRGPNEQFF
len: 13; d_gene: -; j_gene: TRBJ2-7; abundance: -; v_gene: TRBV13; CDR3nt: TGTGCCAGCCGAGCAGGGATCTCCTACGAGCAGTACTTC; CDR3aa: CASRAGISYEQYF
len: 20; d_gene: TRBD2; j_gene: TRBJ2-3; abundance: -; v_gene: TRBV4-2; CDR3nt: TGTGCCAGCAGCCAAGATCCCACCCTCGGACTAGCGGGGGGGAGGGATACGCAGTATTTT; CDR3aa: CASSQDPTLGLAGGRDTQYF
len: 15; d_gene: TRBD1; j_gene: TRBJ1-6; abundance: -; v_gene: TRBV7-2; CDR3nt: TGTGCCAGCAGCCCTTACACAGGGGGGGGTTCACCCCTCCACTTT; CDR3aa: CASSPYTGGGSPLHF
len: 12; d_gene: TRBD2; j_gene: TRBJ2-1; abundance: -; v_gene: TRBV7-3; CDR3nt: TGTGCCAGCAGCTTAACTAGCGGGGTGCAGTTCTTC; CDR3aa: CASSLTSGVQFF
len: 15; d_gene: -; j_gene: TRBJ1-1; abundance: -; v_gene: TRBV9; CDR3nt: TGTGCCAGCTCCTTGTCTGGATCCTTGGGAGCTGAAGCTTTCTTT; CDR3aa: CASSLSGSLGAEAFF
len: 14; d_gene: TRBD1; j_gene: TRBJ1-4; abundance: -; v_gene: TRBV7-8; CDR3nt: TGTGCCAGCAGCGCACAGGGGGAGAGTGAAAAACTGTTTTTT; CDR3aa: CASSAQGESEKLFF
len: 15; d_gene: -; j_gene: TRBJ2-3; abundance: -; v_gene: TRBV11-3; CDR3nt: TGTGCCAGCACGGACAGCCACGGGAACACAGATACGCAGTATTTT; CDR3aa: CASTDSHGNTDTQYF